The entry that follows covers one T cell receptor beta chain sequence. Per germline, CDR1 SGHRS and CDR2 YFSETQ. Trimming pared 0 bases from V and 8 bases from J, leaving 14 bases between. CDR3 size: 15 residues. Libraries were prepared by immunoSEQ multiplex PCR; TCRdb keeps only in-frame clonotypes and omits some of them. The sample includes about 140,000 clones, 75% to 95% seen only once; the top ten take around 7.6%. This specimen belongs to a study of T cell responses to AZD1222 COVID-19 vaccine. This receptor was taken from an adult who received the MenACWY meningococcal vaccine as a control. The rearrangement joins TRBV5-1 to TRBJ1-4; D gene unclear. Sequencing used peripheral blood, obtained 28 days after the second dose of the MenACWY control vaccine. This CDR3 reads CASSLAAGEPEKLFF. The CDR3 DNA follows: TGCGCCAGCAGCTTGGCCGCAGGAGAGCCCGAAAAACTGTTTTTT.